This TCR beta chain is drawn from a study of cytomegalovirus exposure and HLA in healthy donors (dated by TCRdb to about 2017). For the wider study: An earlier analysis of some 620 of the donors reported roughly 300 Gb of sequence data and 95 million to 120 million unique TCR beta sequences obtained from roughly 170 million T cells. In a later genetic analysis, genome-wide SNP genotypes for about three fifths of the 666 donors were used, and that subset was treated as a discovery cohort. The later analysis used no new phenotypic data to find candidate immune exposures, relying instead on TCR beta sequences and their occurrence across donors. The study combined high-throughput TCR immunosequencing, statistical association of individual TCRs with disease status, and machine learning to predict cytomegalovirus infection status. The study aimed to test whether cataloging public T cell receptors could reveal signatures of past pathogen exposure. In an earlier analysis of 587 of the donors, high-throughput TCR beta sequencing was used to judge whether each TCR beta V gene segment behaved as functional or pseudogenic. A later analysis re-examined previously published TCR beta repertoires from about 700 donors and added high-resolution HLA genotyping to investigate patterns of TCR occurrence. Because of strong linkage in the cohort, roughly 5 DR-DQ haplotypes were treated as single units for association and clustering. HLA typing covered class I and class II loci at four-digit resolution. Typing coverage differed by locus: A, B, C, DRB1 and DQB1 were typed in roughly 629-630 donors, DQA1 in 500 to 550, DPA1 in 600 to 610, and DPB1 in just under 480. Donor age, sex, ethnicity and CMV serostatus were collected together with the repertoire data. Of the approximately 370 genotyped donors, 65% to 90% were placed in the genetic ancestry cluster associated with self-reported Caucasian donors. On average, around 200,000 unique TCR beta nucleotide sequences were sequenced per donor among fewer than 500 genotyped donors of the cohort, with roughly 19% of those sequences being non-productive. Roughly 300 gigabases of sequencing data and around 80 million unique TCR sequences made up an early release that covered several hundred HLA-typed donors. A separate validation cohort of roughly 120 different subjects was used in addition to the roughly 670-subject first cohort. Every discovery cohort repertoire had been produced on one sequencing platform. The study profiled the T cell repertoires of under 850 subjects by immunosequencing and related them to cytomegalovirus serostatus. Results and caveats for the whole study, not just this receptor: A further reported finding was that TCR beta sequences accurately predicted the HLA-A and HLA-B alleles for most subjects in the first cohort. Specific HLA alleles were associated with roughly 17,000 TCR beta sequences at a false discovery rate of 0.05 in a later analysis. Most CMV-associated TCR beta chains appeared to be HLA-restricted in a later analysis, and the HLA associations seemed to be driven largely by CMV exposure. HLA typing was unavailable for some donors at each locus, so association tests used only the typed subset. A cluster of highly shared sequence variants was judged likely to be a technical artifact of the sequencing pipeline. A later genetic analysis associated a missense DCLRE1C variant with V-gene and J-gene trimming of TCR beta chains, and an independent cohort replicated the association. A later genetic analysis reported fewer N-insertions in productive TCRs among donors in an Asian-associated ancestry cluster than the roughly 700-donor mean. CMV serostatus was the only immune exposure information available for the cohort. In a later analysis, HLA-associated TCR beta chains were found to be more clonally expanded and to have lower generation probabilities than equally common non-associated chains. Over 15 rarely observed V segments, including chromosome 9 orphons, were excluded from the earlier analysis of approximately 500 of the donors because counts were too low. Across donors, most TCR sequences were observed very rarely, whereas some public TCRs were present in many individuals. The classifier was reported to diagnose cytomegalovirus status with high specificity and sensitivity in both the original cohort and the validation cohort. Some IMGT-functional V segments, including TRBV6-2 and TRBV6-3, could not be distinguished by the 87-base-pair reads and were therefore excluded. Roughly uniform sequencing depth across donors was assumed in presence/absence analyses, although this assumption may not hold. In this cohort, only TCR beta chains were sequenced, and detectable features were limited by the absence of alpha or paired-chain data. Linkage disequilibrium might explain the correlated functional status among segregating V segments, but an unknown experimental factor could not be excluded. In vitro tests confirmed that a few of the cytomegalovirus-associated TCR beta chains recognize cytomegalovirus antigens. The authors suggested that the approach could potentially be generalized to other disease states and immunological phenotypes. The study listed 150 to 200 TCR beta chains as associated with cytomegalovirus. Several of the top co-occurrence clusters appeared to be linked to parvovirus B19, influenza, CMV and Epstein-Barr virus, according to a later analysis. A later analysis found that TCR association rates varied across HLA loci, with DRB1 alleles showing the most associated TCRs and HLA-C alleles the fewest. In an earlier analysis of some 500 of the donors, most TCR beta V segments appeared in productive rearrangements about 87% or about 30% of the time, broadly matching IMGT annotations. Assigning TCR associations to individual alleles was difficult when HLA alleles, especially DR and DQ, strongly co-occurred.

The cohort consisted of 600 to 750 healthy bone marrow donors. Cohort members were all nominally healthy when sampled, although unrecorded immune exposures were likely present. The donor was CMV seronegative and belonged to the group of around 400 seronegative cohort members. Each donor provided a peripheral blood sample, and peripheral blood mononuclear cells were used for TCR beta sequencing. The Qiagen DNeasy Blood Extraction Kit was used to extract genomic DNA from the blood cell samples. The method was the immunoSEQ multiplex PCR assay. A mixture of 60 forward primers for TCR Vbeta segments and 13 reverse primers for TCR Jbeta segments was used in the multiplex PCR. The CDR3 region of rearranged TCR beta genes was amplified from genomic DNA with a multiplex PCR assay. Amplified TCR beta libraries were sequenced as 87-base-pair reads on the Illumina HiSeq System. For the original study's pipeline: In a later analysis, 80 million or so unique TCR beta chains were counted across the 500 to 850 repertoires, and roughly 11 million of these chains were shared by at least two donors. Raw reads were error-corrected and collapsed into unique sequences by a nearest-neighbor algorithm in which closely related sequences were merged to remove PCR and sequencing errors. CDR3 sequences were aligned to IMGT reference sequences to assign V, D and J gene segments. For a sequence to be retained, a match of at least six nucleotides to both a V gene segment and a J gene segment was required. Rearrangements were classified as productive when the CDR3 lacked stop codons and remained in frame with V and J, and all other rearrangements were classified as non-productive. Following IMGT convention, CDR3 was defined as the stretch from the second conserved V-encoded cysteine up to the conserved J-encoded phenylalanine. Sequences without an unambiguous match to a single V gene segment were excluded from the earlier analysis of a few hundred of the donors. In an earlier analysis of a few hundred of the donors, a V segment was called functional when productive rearrangements were above 56.7%, and segregating when the standard deviation between donors exceeded 5%. A statistical classification framework was built to diagnose cytomegalovirus status from the catalog of TCR beta chain sequences. V and J gene assignment, in a later analysis, came from comparing TCR nucleotide sequences with IMGT/GENE-DB human TR gene sequences. Using the TCRdist pipeline, a later analysis assigned CDR3 sequences along with most-parsimonious VDJ recombination scenarios. A later analysis defined each TCR beta chain by its CDR3 amino acid sequence plus V-gene family, and excluded reads lacking a unique V-gene family. A later analysis removed several hundred highly shared, low-generation-probability nucleotide sequences to deal with suspected cross-contamination and a sequencing artifact. A later analysis calculated a clonal expansion index for each public chain from normalized within-repertoire ranks of inferred template counts. Generation probabilities in a later analysis came from a VDJ recombination model fitted to out-of-frame rearrangements, and those results were checked against IGoR. In a later analysis, hypergeometric tests were used to score TCR-TCR, TCR-HLA and TCR-CMV co-occurrence, with a repertoire-size bias correction applied to TCR pairs. False discovery rates were estimated in a later analysis by permuting HLA or CMV assignments 20 times. A later analysis grouped co-occurring TCRs with DBSCAN, adding TCRdist sequence similarity when clustering within HLA-allele-positive subsets. Repertoires with fewer than 30,000 or more than 120,000 public chains, plus five repertoires with anomalous nucleotide sharing, were excluded from co-occurrence clustering. As stored in TCRdb, this immuneACCESS dataset retains in-frame rearrangements with V and J assigned. A fraction of the clones does not appear; measured against another copy, unresolved V genes explain less than half of the discrepancy, and the remainder lacks a known reason. Clone size and V and J calls were adopted from that table, with D and trimming inferred from the DNA. Across this sample there are roughly 140,000 clones, with approximately 80% seen only once. The ten largest make up roughly 4.7% of the sample.

V sheds 3 bases and J sheds 1 base, leaving 10 bases between their ends. In the germline V gene, CDR1 corresponds to SGHRS and CDR2 to YFSETQ. The CDR3 numbers 14 residues from cysteine through phenylalanine. Only the CDR3 DNA stays, 42 bases, in frame from base 1. This clone was seen a handful of times. Its antigen is unknown. Base qualities are not provided; no much larger clone lies one nucleotide away. Recombination joined TRBV5-1 with TRBJ1-1, and TRBD1 may be the D gene, going by 5 matching bases. The specimen sequenced was PBMCs. The TCR comes from a male donor in good health and CMV-seronegative. The nucleotide sequence is TGCGCCAGCAGCTACCAAGGGGAGAACACTGAAGCTTTCTTT. Its protein reads: CASSYQGENTEAFF.